This TCR beta chain was observed in a study of blood T cell repertoires in COVID-19. Self-reported history from a screening survey and questionnaire set each donor's cohort. The CDR3 has 15 residues. Germline V gives CDR1 MNHEY, CDR2 SVGAGI. With V trimmed by 6 bases and J by 0 bases, 2 bases remained unmatched. The repertoire was sequenced with immunoSEQ multiplex PCR; TCRdb's copy has only in-frame clones and lacks some. Of about 240,000 clones in the sample, around 86% were seen once. The rearrangement links TRBV6-5 to TRBJ2-2; TRBD1 aligns across 9 bases. The specimen sequenced was PBMCs or T cells enriched from blood (not recorded which). This clonotype was obtained from a middle-aged woman with acute COVID-19. CDR3 region: CASSRTGANTGELFF. CDR3 in DNA: TGTGCCAGCAGCCGGACAGGGGCGAACACCGGGGAGCTGTTTTTT.